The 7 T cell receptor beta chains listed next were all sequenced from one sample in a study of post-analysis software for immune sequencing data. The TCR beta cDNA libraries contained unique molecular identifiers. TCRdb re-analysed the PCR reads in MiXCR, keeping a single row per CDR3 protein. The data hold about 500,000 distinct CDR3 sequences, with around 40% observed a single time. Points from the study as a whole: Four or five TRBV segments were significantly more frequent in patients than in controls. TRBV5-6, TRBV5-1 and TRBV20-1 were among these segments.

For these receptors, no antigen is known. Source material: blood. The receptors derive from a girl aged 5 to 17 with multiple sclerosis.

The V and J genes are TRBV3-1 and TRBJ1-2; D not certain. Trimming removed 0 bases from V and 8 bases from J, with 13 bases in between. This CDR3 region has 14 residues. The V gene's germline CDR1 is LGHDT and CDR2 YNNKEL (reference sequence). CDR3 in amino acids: CASSQDGGRRGYTF. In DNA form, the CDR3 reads TGTGCCAGCAGCCAAGATGGAGGGCGGCGGGGCTACACCTTC. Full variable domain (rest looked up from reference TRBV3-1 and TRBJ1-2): DTAVSQTPKYLVTQMGNDKSIKCEQNLGHDTMYWYKQDSKKFLKIMFSYNNKELIINETVPNRFSPKSPDKAHLNLHINSLELGDSAVYFCASSQDGGRRGYTFGSGTRLTVV.

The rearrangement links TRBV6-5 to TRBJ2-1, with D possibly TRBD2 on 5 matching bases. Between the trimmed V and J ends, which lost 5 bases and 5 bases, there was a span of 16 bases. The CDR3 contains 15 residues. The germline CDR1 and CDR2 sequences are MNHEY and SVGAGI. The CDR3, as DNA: TGTGCCAGCAGTCCACTTCTCCTGAGGGACAATGAGCAGTTCTTC. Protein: CASSPLLLRDNEQFF.

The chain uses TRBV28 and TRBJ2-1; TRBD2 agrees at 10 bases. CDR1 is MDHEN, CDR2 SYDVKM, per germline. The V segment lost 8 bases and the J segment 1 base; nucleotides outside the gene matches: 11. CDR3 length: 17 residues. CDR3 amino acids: CASVTSGRKISYNEQFF. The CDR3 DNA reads TGTGCCAGCGTGACTAGCGGGCGGAAGATTTCCTACAATGAGCAGTTCTTC.

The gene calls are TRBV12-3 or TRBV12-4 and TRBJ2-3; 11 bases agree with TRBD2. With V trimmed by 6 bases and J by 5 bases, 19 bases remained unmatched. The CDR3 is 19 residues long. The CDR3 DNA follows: TGTGCCAGCAGCCCTTCCACAGGCGGGGTCCTAGCGGGAGGAGATACGCAGTATTTT. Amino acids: CASSPSTGGVLAGGDTQYF.

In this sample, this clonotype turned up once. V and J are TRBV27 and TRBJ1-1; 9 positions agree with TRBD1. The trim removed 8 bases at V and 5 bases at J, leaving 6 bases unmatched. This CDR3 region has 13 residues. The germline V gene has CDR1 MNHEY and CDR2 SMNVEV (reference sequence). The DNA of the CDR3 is TGTGCCAGCGGGCACAGGGGGCATACTGAAGCTTTCTTT. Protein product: CASGHRGHTEAFF.

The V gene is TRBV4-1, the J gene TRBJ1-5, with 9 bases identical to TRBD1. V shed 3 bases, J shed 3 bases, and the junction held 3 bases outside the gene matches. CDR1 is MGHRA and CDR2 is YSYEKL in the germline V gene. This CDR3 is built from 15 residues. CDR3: CASSQDRGDNQPQHF. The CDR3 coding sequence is TGCGCCAGCAGCCAGGACAGGGGCGACAATCAGCCCCAGCATTTT.

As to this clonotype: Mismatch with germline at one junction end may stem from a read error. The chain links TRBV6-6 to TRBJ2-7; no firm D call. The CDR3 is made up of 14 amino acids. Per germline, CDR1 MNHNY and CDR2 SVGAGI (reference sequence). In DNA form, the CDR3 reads TGTGCCAGCAGGCCCAATTATTATTCCTACGGGCAGTACTTC. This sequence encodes CASRPNYYSYGQYF.